This T cell receptor beta chain stems from a study of metastatic and nonmetastatic thyroid tumors. Each patient went into thyroid surgery without having received any treatment. This CDR3 has 15 amino acids. The V gene's germline CDR1 is GTSNPN and CDR2 SVGIG (reference sequence). Trimming pared 5 bases from V and 3 bases from J, leaving 19 bases between. Authors' processing steps: What underpinned the distant-metastasis classifier for papillary thyroid cancer was the set of CDR3 differences across clinicopathological groups. Using MiXCR, TCRdb reanalyzed the PCR reads. TCRdb, not the authors, supplied the V and J calls. Of under 25,000 clones in the sample, 20% are singletons; the top ten hold 27%.

V gene TRBV30 combines with J gene TRBJ2-5; possibly TRBD1 for D (5 bases). What was sequenced was blood. This TCR came from a female donor with papillary thyroid cancer or a benign thyroid nodule (not recorded which). Some clones in this sample may be carry-over from other donors' samples. As DNA, the CDR3 is TGTGCCTGGGGGGCGAGGTTAGGAAGGGAAGAGACCCAGTACTTC. Amino acid sequence: CAWGARLGREETQYF.